These 9 T cell receptor beta chains were sequenced from one sample in a study of cytomegalovirus exposure and HLA in healthy donors. The PCR was carried out with 60 Vbeta primers and 13 Jbeta primers. Measured with immunoSEQ multiplex PCR; TCRdb has only the in-frame clones, and not every one. The sample yields approximately 110,000 clones, about 80% seen once. The sequenced sample was PBMCs. The receptors here all came from a woman aged 18-30 years in good health and CMV-seropositive.

The V call is TRBV7-9, the J call TRBJ2-7; the D gene is possibly TRBD1 (5 bases). With 5 bases removed from V and 5 bases from J, the gap between germline ends came to 16 bases. Germline V lookup: CDR1 SEHNR, CDR2 FQNEAQ (reference sequence). CDR3 size: 14 residues. For the CDR3, the DNA is TGTGCCAGCAGCCCCTACCAGGGATCCCACGAGCAGTACTTC. This translates into CASSPYQGSHEQYF.

The DNA for the CDR3 is TGTGCCAGCAGCTTTCTAGCGGGAGGCTACGAGCAGTACTTC. Encoded protein: CASSFLAGGYEQYF. V is TRBV13 and J is TRBJ2-7; 11 bases agree with TRBD2. Germline values: CDR1 PRHDT, CDR2 FYEKMQ (reference sequence). V was pared by 3 bases and J by 3 bases, with 1 base of the junction left unmatched. CDR3 length: 14 amino acids.

V is TRBV2 and J is TRBJ2-1, with D tentatively TRBD2 (5 bases). CDR3 length: 22 amino acids. In germline, CDR1 is SNHLY, CDR2 FYNNEI. V lost 2 bases, J lost 9 bases, and 38 bases lay in between. CDR3 bases: TGTGCCAGCAGTGAATCCAGTAGACGGAGTGGGGAGAGAAAGCCCGGGGTGGGTGAGCAGTTCTTC. Translating gives CASSESSRRSGERKPGVGEQFF.

This rearrangement joins TRBV5-1 to TRBJ2-3, with D possibly matching TRBD2 (5 bases). V was cut by 0 bases and J by 0 bases, with 8 bases left in between. CDR1 is SGHRS, CDR2 YFSETQ, per germline. CDR3 size: 15 residues. CDR3 bases: TGCGCCAGCAGCTTGGATAGCGAAAGCACAGATACGCAGTATTTT. Residues: CASSLDSESTDTQYF.

V gene TRBV5-8 combines with J gene TRBJ1-2; 9 nucleotides match TRBD1. Germline assignment: CDR1 SGHTS and CDR2 YDEGEE. With 2 bases clipped from V and 4 bases from J, the junction kept 6 bases outside the gene matches. The CDR3 spans 15 residues. This CDR3 reads CASSFSGTGPYGYTF. In nucleotides, the CDR3 is TGTGCCAGCAGCTTCTCCGGGACAGGGCCCTATGGCTACACCTTC. Full variable domain (outside the CDR3, taken from reference TRBV5-8 and TRBJ1-2): EAGVTQSPTHLIKTRGQQATLRCSPISGHTSVYWYQQALGLGLQFLLWYDEGEERNRGNFPPRFSGRQFPNYSSELNVNALELEDSALYLCASSFSGTGPYGYTFGSGTRLTVV.

V and J are TRBV6-6 and TRBJ2-7, with TRBD1 matching 7 bases. Trimming at V came to 2 bases and at J to 2 bases, leaving 3 bases not matched to a gene. Germline-derived CDR1 and CDR2 are MNHNY and SVGAGI (reference sequence). There are 14 residues in the CDR3. DNA for the CDR3: TGTGCCAGCAGTTACGTAACAGGGGCCTACGAGCAGTACTTC. Translation: CASSYVTGAYEQYF.

The rearrangement joins TRBV5-1 to TRBJ1-2; 8 bases match TRBD1. V shed 4 bases and J 6 bases; nucleotides not matched to a gene: 8. This CDR3 has 14 residues. Looked up from germline, CDR1 is SGHRS and CDR2 is YFSETQ. The CDR3 nucleotides are TGCGCCAGCAGCCTTTACGGACAGGGAAATGGCTACACCTTC. Protein: CASSLYGQGNGYTF.

The CDR3 DNA follows: TGTGCCAGCAGCTTGGTCCGACTAGCGAGCTACAATGAGCAGTTCTTC. Its translation: CASSLVRLASYNEQFF. The V and J genes are TRBV5-6 and TRBJ2-1; 8 bases match TRBD2. Per germline, CDR1 SGHDT and CDR2 YYEEEE. This CDR3 is built from 16 residues. V dropped 0 bases and J dropped 3; count of bases not matched to a gene: 5.

The chain has TRBV6-5 and TRBJ1-1; D is possibly TRBD1 (6 bases). Germline V gene data show CDR1 as MNHEY and CDR2 as SVGAGI. The CDR3 has 13 amino acids. V lost 2 bases to trimming and J lost 5 bases, with 9 bases between them. CDR3 sequence (DNA): TGTGCCAGCAGTTACGAGGGGGAAACTGAAGCTTTCTTT. This codes for CASSYEGETEAFF.